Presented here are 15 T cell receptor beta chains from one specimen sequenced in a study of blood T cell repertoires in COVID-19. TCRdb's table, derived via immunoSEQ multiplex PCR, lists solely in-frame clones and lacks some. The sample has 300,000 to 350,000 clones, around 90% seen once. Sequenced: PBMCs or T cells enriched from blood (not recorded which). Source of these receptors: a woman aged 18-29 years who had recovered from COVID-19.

CDR3 protein: CASSLTGYPGYTF. CDR3 in DNA: TGTGCCAGCAGTCTGACAGGTTATCCGGGCTACACCTTC. The V and J genes are TRBV12-3 or TRBV12-4 and TRBJ1-2; possible D gene TRBD1, 6 bases. V was pared by 5 bases and J by 8 bases, with 15 bases between. The CDR3 is made up of 13 amino acids.

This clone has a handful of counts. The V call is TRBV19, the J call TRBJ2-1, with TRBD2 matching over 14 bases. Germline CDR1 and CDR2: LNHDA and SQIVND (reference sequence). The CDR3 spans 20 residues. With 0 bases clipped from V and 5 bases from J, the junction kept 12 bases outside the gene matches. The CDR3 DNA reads TGTGCCAGTAGTATAGATACCGGGACTAGCGGGAGCGTAATACACAATGAGCAGTTCTTC. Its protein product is CASSIDTGTSGSVIHNEQFF.

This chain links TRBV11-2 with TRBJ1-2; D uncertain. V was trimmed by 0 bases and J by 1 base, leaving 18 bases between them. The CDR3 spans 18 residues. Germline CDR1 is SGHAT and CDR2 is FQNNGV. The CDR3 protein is CASSLDERRGFRNYGYTF. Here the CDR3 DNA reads TGTGCCAGCAGCTTAGATGAGAGGAGAGGATTTCGTAACTATGGCTACACCTTC.

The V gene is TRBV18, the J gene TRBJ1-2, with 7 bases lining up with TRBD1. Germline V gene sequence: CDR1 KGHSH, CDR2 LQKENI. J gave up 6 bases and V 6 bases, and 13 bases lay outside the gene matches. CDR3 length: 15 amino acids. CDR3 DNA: TGTGCCAGCTCTCGTCAGGCAACAGGGGTTGATGGCTACACCTTC. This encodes CASSRQATGVDGYTF.

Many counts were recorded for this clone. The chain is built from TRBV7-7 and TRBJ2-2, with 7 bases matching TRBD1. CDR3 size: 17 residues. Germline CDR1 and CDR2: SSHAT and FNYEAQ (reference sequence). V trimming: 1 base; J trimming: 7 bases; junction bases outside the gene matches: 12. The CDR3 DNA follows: TGTGCCAGCAGCTTAGGGGTTAGGGGGCTTCGAGACGGGGAGCTGTTTTTT. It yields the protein CASSLGVRGLRDGELFF.

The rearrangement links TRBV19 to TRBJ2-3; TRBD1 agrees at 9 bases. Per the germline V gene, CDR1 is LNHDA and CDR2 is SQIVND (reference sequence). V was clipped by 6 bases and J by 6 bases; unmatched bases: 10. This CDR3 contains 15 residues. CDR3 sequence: CASSPGQGISDTQYF. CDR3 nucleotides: TGTGCCAGTAGCCCCGGACAGGGGATAAGCGATACGCAGTATTTT.

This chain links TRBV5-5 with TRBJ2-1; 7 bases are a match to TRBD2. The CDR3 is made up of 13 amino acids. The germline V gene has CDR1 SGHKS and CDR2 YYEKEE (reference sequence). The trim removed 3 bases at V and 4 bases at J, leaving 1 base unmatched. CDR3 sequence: CASSSGGYNEQFF. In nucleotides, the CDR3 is TGTGCCAGCAGCTCGGGGGGTTACAATGAGCAGTTCTTC.

CDR3 in amino acids: CASRSRGANANEQFF. CDR3 DNA: TGTGCCAGCAGAAGTCGGGGGGCCAATGCCAATGAGCAGTTCTTC. This chain connects TRBV13 to TRBJ2-1; tentative D call: TRBD2 (7 bases). CDR3 length: 15 residues. V dropped 6 bases and J dropped 6 bases, with 18 bases sitting between them. Germline CDR1 and CDR2: PRHDT and FYEKMQ (reference sequence).

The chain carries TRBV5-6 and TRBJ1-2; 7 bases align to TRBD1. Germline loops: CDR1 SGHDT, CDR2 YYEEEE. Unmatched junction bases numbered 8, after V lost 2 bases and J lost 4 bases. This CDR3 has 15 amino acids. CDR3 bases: TGTGCCAGCAGCTTCTATCTCAGGGGGTCCTATGGCTACACCTTC. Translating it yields CASSFYLRGSYGYTF.

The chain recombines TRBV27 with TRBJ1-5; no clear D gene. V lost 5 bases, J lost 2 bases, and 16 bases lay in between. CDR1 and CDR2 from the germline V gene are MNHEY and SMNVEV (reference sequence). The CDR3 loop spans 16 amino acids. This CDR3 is CASSPLAGKGNQPQHF. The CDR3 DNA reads TGTGCCAGCAGTCCCCTCGCGGGGAAAGGCAATCAGCCCCAGCATTTT.

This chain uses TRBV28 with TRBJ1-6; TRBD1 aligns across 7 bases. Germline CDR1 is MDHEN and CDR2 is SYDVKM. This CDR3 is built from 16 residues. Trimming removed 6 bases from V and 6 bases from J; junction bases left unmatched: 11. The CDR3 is CASSPGTASLNSPLHF. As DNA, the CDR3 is TGTGCCAGCAGCCCCGGGACAGCTAGTCTTAATTCACCCCTCCACTTT.

CDR3 sequence: CASSLVSRGLVEAFF. The CDR3 region has the DNA TGTGCCAGCAGCTTAGTCAGCAGGGGGCTCGTTGAAGCTTTCTTT. This chain joins TRBV11-2 and TRBJ1-1; 8 nucleotides match TRBD1. This CDR3 has 15 residues. Germline values: CDR1 SGHAT, CDR2 FQNNGV. With V trimmed by 1 base and J by 7 bases, 8 bases remained unmatched.

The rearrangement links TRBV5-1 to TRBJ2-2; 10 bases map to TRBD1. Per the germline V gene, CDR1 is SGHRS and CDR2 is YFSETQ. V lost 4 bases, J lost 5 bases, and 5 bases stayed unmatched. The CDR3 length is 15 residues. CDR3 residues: CASSLGTGATGELFF. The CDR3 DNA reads TGCGCCAGCAGCCTGGGGACAGGGGCGACCGGGGAGCTGTTTTTT.

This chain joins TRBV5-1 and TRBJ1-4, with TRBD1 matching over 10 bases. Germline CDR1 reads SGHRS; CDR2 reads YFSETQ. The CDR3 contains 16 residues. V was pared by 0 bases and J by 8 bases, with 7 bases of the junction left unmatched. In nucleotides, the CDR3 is TGCGCCAGCAGCTTGGCTCCCGGGACAGGGGACGAAAAACTGTTTTTT. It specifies CASSLAPGTGDEKLFF.

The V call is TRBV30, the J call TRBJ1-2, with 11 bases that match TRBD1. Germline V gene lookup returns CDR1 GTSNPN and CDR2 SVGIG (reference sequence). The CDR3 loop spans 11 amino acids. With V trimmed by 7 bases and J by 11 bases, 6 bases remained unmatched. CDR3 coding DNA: TGTGCCTACGGGACAGGGGGAAGATACACCTTC. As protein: CAYGTGGRYTF.